This TCR beta chain stems from a study of shared clonotypes between healthy human individuals. Whole-study context: Per-donor plates numbered three CD4 naive, three CD4 memory, two CD8 naive and one CD8 memory.

The CDR3 has 16 residues. V was cut by 0 bases and J by 0 bases, with 12 bases left in between. CDR1 LNHDA and CDR2 SQIVND come from the germline V gene (reference sequence). Study-level points and caveats: Generally, naive subsets (rather than memory subsets) showed larger estimated richness.

Profiled with immunoSEQ multiplex PCR; TCRdb holds only in-frame clones, not every one. The sample has a few million clones, 85% to 95% seen once. This clone was counted a few times. Its antigen is still unknown. The J gene is TRBJ2-7, the V gene TRBV19; D is tentatively TRBD1 or TRBD2 (5 bases each). The origin of this receptor is a man between 18 and 29 years old in good health. Sequencing was carried out using naive CD4+ T cells sorted from blood. Subset indicated: CD45RA+ positively selected. The CDR3 loop reads CASSIEWGSGSYEQYF. As DNA, the CDR3 is TGTGCCAGTAGTATAGAGTGGGGGAGCGGCTCCTACGAGCAGTACTTC.